The rows below give T cell receptor beta chains drawn from one sample of a study of blood T cell repertoires in COVID-19. Generated by immunoSEQ multiplex PCR, the TCRdb table keeps only in-frame clones and is missing some. This sample has about 180,000 clones, with roughly 80% found just once. The sample consisted of PBMCs or T cells enriched from blood (not recorded which). The receptors were sampled from a man aged 55-75 years who had been exposed to COVID-19. CDR3s include the opening cysteine and the closing phenylalanine or tryptophan. The D gene is left open where the match is weak.

j_call: TRBJ2-4
d_call: TRBD2
v_call: TRBV30
cdr3_aa: CAWSLGTGLAGNIQYF

j_call: TRBJ2-3
d_call: -
v_call: TRBV29-1
cdr3_aa: CSVGGWLARTDTQYF

j_call: TRBJ1-5
d_call: TRBD1
v_call: TRBV18
cdr3_aa: CASSPAGGGNQPQHF

j_call: TRBJ2-2
d_call: -
v_call: TRBV3-1/TRBV3-2
cdr3_aa: CASSRDSNTGELFF

j_call: TRBJ1-2
d_call: -
v_call: TRBV29-1
cdr3_aa: CSVEEGRHGYTF

j_call: TRBJ1-2
d_call: -
v_call: TRBV10-3
cdr3_aa: CAISETGNGYTF

j_call: TRBJ2-5
d_call: TRBD1
v_call: TRBV7-2
cdr3_aa: CASSLGAGGLGETQYF

j_call: TRBJ2-1
d_call: TRBD2
v_call: TRBV9
cdr3_aa: CASSAPGLAAYNEQFF

j_call: TRBJ2-1
d_call: TRBD1
v_call: TRBV28
cdr3_aa: CATQGAFYNEQFF

j_call: TRBJ2-5
d_call: -
v_call: TRBV10-2
cdr3_aa: CASRLAAKETQYF

j_call: TRBJ1-2
d_call: -
v_call: TRBV18
cdr3_aa: CASSPRGAGGYGYTF

j_call: TRBJ2-1
d_call: TRBD2
v_call: TRBV15
cdr3_aa: CATSSIAGGPGGEQFF

j_call: TRBJ2-7
d_call: TRBD2
v_call: TRBV19
cdr3_aa: CASSIDGTIAYEQYF

j_call: TRBJ2-7
d_call: -
v_call: TRBV28
cdr3_aa: CASTIVRGSFYEQYF

j_call: TRBJ1-3
d_call: -
v_call: TRBV27
cdr3_aa: CASRAREGRHSGNTIYF

j_call: TRBJ2-6
d_call: -
v_call: TRBV5-1
cdr3_aa: CASRPGDYSGANVLTF

j_call: TRBJ1-5
d_call: TRBD1
v_call: TRBV19
cdr3_aa: CASSIGQGALNQPQHF

j_call: TRBJ1-1
d_call: -
v_call: TRBV10-3
cdr3_aa: CAISVQGGNTEAFF

j_call: TRBJ1-3
d_call: -
v_call: TRBV5-6
cdr3_aa: CASSPLDESGNTIYF

j_call: TRBJ1-1
d_call: -
v_call: TRBV5-8
cdr3_aa: CASSGGQRMNTEAFF